This entry features one T cell receptor beta chain sequence. From RNA transcripts, TCR beta CDR3 regions were amplified. Primed by the HTBI set, a first-round RT-PCR was run on the TCR CDR3. TCRdb reprocessed the multiplex PCR reads with MiXCR, giving one entry per CDR3 protein. The data contain some 350,000 distinct CDR3 sequences, 15% to 18% of them singletons. These data originate in a study of T cells in Graves' hyperthyroidism and ophthalmopathy. In the study overall: Staff took peripheral blood when the initial diagnosis was made, before any treatment began.

The CDR3 sequence is 16 residues long. Germline values: CDR1 SGHTA, CDR2 FQGNSA. V dropped 1 base and J dropped 1 base, with 10 bases sitting between them. Patients aged 18 to 65 had newly diagnosed hyperthyroidism of under 2 months' duration. Every diagnosis used clinical symptoms, serum thyroxine and TRAb, thyroid ultrasound and orbital computed tomography. This sample holds PBMCs from about 9.3 ml fresh peripheral blood. The rearrangement links TRBV7-2 to TRBJ2-2; tentative D call: TRBD1 (6 bases). This TCR was sampled from a woman in her late teens or twenties with Graves' hyperthyroidism that later progressed to Graves' ophthalmopathy. The material sequenced was blood. For the CDR3, the DNA is TGTGCCAGCAGCTTAGGGGGGCAGATGAACACCGGGGAGCTGTTTTTT. It translates to CASSLGGQMNTGELFF.